These T cell receptor beta chains were read from a single sample in a study of blood T cell repertoires in COVID-19. TCRdb keeps only in-frame clones here, not all; method: immunoSEQ multiplex PCR. The repertoire holds fewer than 300,000 clones, with 85% as singletons. The sequencing sample was made of PBMCs or T cells enriched from blood (not recorded which). These receptors all stem from a woman between 45 and 60 years old who had recovered from COVID-19. Both conserved end residues are part of each CDR3. D genes are given only for firm matches. Not all rows give a size; the values are once, few, many and, for expanded clones, a class.

abundance	v_gene	d_gene	j_gene	CDR3aa	CDR3nt
NA	TRBV5-1	NA	TRBJ1-1	CASSLGQGKMNTEAFF	TGCGCCAGCAGCTTGGGGCAGGGGAAAATGAACACTGAAGCTTTCTTT
few	TRBV14	NA	TRBJ2-5	CASSHNRNSYQETQYF	TGTGCCAGCAGCCACAACAGAAACTCGTACCAAGAGACCCAGTACTTC
once	TRBV6-6	TRBD1	TRBJ1-5	CASSRGTGVNGNQPQHF	TGTGCCAGCAGTCGAGGGACAGGGGTGAATGGCAATCAGCCCCAGCATTTT
once	TRBV10-3	NA	TRBJ1-1	CATGGKTDRFTEAFF	TGTGCCACGGGAGGGAAGACAGACCGATTCACTGAAGCTTTCTTT
once	TRBV2	TRBD2	TRBJ2-7	CASGRTSNFEQYF	TGTGCCAGCGGAAGGACTAGTAACTTCGAGCAGTACTTC
NA	TRBV19	TRBD2	TRBJ2-1	CASSGGRDGDEQFF	TGTGCCAGTAGTGGCGGGAGGGATGGGGATGAGCAGTTCTTC
NA	TRBV19	TRBD2	TRBJ2-7	CASSILAGGRYEQYF	TGTGCCAGTAGTATCCTAGCGGGAGGAAGGTACGAGCAGTACTTC
NA	TRBV7-2	NA	TRBJ1-1	CASSLAAGRTEAFF	TGTGCCAGCAGCTTAGCGGCAGGGAGGACTGAAGCTTTCTTT
once	TRBV30	TRBD2	TRBJ2-7	CASVTGTSVPPYEQYF	TGTGCTTCCGTTACCGGGACTAGCGTACCTCCCTACGAGCAGTACTTC
NA	TRBV30	TRBD1	TRBJ1-5	CAWRQGGINQPQHF	TGTGCCTGGAGACAGGGGGGGATCAATCAGCCCCAGCATTTT
NA	TRBV19	TRBD1	TRBJ2-1	CASSIEGQGYNEQFF	TGTGCCAGTAGTATTGAGGGACAGGGGTACAATGAGCAGTTCTTC
NA	TRBV29-1	TRBD2	TRBJ2-1	CSVDSSGIGNEQFF	TGCAGCGTTGATTCTAGCGGGATTGGAAATGAGCAGTTCTTC
NA	TRBV7-2	TRBD2	TRBJ2-3	CASSLVSASGKYTQYF	TGTGCCAGCAGCTTAGTCTCTGCTAGCGGGAAGTATACGCAGTATTTT
once	TRBV24-1	TRBD2	TRBJ2-3	CATSARGSTDTQYF	TGTGCCACCAGTGCACGCGGGAGTACAGATACGCAGTATTTT
NA	TRBV5-1	TRBD1	TRBJ1-2	CASSSLTGEDGYTF	TGCGCCAGCAGCTCCTTGACAGGGGAGGATGGCTACACCTTC
NA	TRBV5-4	NA	TRBJ1-2	CATQQGRGYGYTF	TGTGCCACCCAACAGGGACGGGGCTATGGCTACACCTTC
NA	TRBV5-5	TRBD1	TRBJ1-2	CASSREGARGYTF	TGTGCCAGCAGCCGCGAGGGGGCAAGGGGCTACACCTTC
NA	TRBV5-1	NA	TRBJ2-4	CASSLGAEENIQYF	TGCGCCAGCAGCTTGGGCGCGGAGGAAAACATTCAGTACTTC
NA	TRBV5-5	NA	TRBJ2-5	CASSGTKSGETQYF	TGTGCCAGCAGCGGGACAAAGTCTGGCGAGACCCAGTACTTC
few	TRBV9	TRBD1	TRBJ2-7	CASSPSITGGYEQYF	TGTGCCAGCAGCCCCAGCATAACAGGGGGCTACGAGCAGTACTTC
few	TRBV7-9	NA	TRBJ2-2	CASSPNGELFF	TGTGCCAGCAGCCCCAATGGGGAGCTGTTTTTT
few	TRBV28	NA	TRBJ1-2	CASSFYTDYGYTF	TGTGCCAGCAGTTTCTATACGGACTATGGCTACACCTTC
NA	TRBV19	TRBD1	TRBJ1-5	CASSWGGQGWQPQHF	TGTGCCAGTAGTTGGGGGGGACAGGGGTGGCAGCCCCAGCATTTT
NA	TRBV5-4	TRBD1	TRBJ2-2	CASSSDRGRTGELFF	TGTGCCAGCAGCTCGGACAGGGGAAGGACCGGGGAGCTGTTTTTT
few	TRBV29-1	NA	TRBJ1-5	CSVGEQPQHF	TGCAGCGTTGGGGAGCAGCCCCAGCATTTT
NA	TRBV7-2	NA	TRBJ1-2	CASSSPDRKGGYTF	TGTGCCAGCAGCTCACCCGACAGGAAGGGTGGCTACACCTTC
NA	TRBV5-1	NA	TRBJ2-1	CASTGGSTTWNEQFF	TGCGCCAGCACTGGGGGCTCTACCACTTGGAATGAGCAGTTCTTC
NA	TRBV19	NA	TRBJ1-5	CASWGGGGNQPQHF	TGTGCCAGTTGGGGAGGGGGAGGCAATCAGCCCCAGCATTTT
NA	TRBV10-2	TRBD1	TRBJ1-1	CASSKGADTEAFF	TGCGCCAGCAGTAAGGGGGCGGACACTGAAGCTTTCTTT
NA	TRBV27	TRBD1	TRBJ2-7	CASSLVGQGASYEQYF	TGTGCCAGCAGTTTGGTTGGACAGGGGGCTTCCTACGAGCAGTACTTC
NA	TRBV5-1	NA	TRBJ2-2	CASSETGQMNTGELFF	TGCGCCAGCAGCGAGACCGGACAGATGAACACCGGGGAGCTGTTTTTT
NA	TRBV18	NA	TRBJ2-2	CASSPGTNTGELFF	TGTGCCAGCTCCCCCGGGACAAACACCGGGGAGCTGTTTTTT
NA	TRBV28	TRBD1	TRBJ1-5	CASSLHGQGAGQPQHF	TGTGCCAGCAGTTTACACGGACAGGGGGCCGGTCAGCCCCAGCATTTT
NA	TRBV5-4	TRBD1	TRBJ1-1	CASSDLQGRRHTEAFF	TGTGCCAGCAGCGACTTACAGGGGAGGCGACACACTGAAGCTTTCTTT
NA	TRBV20-1	NA	TRBJ1-2	CSAEGLGGYTF	TGCAGTGCGGAGGGCTTGGGGGGCTACACCTTC
NA	TRBV29-1	TRBD2	TRBJ2-7	CSVKGLAGVGYEQYF	TGCAGCGTAAAGGGACTAGCGGGAGTTGGCTACGAGCAGTACTTC
NA	TRBV6-5	NA	TRBJ1-5	CASSSGILPQHF	TGTGCCAGCAGCTCCGGGATTTTGCCCCAGCATTTT
NA	TRBV23-1	NA	TRBJ2-1	CASSRDRGLAGGSVGYNEQFF	TGCGCCAGCAGTCGGGACAGGGGCCTAGCGGGAGGCTCGGTTGGGTACAATGAGCAGTTCTTC
NA	TRBV12-3/TRBV12-4	TRBD1	TRBJ1-3	CASTDRVDTIYF	TGTGCCAGCACGGACAGGGTGGACACCATATATTTT
NA	TRBV4-2	TRBD2	TRBJ2-7	CASSLGTSGESSYEQYF	TGTGCCAGCAGCCTCGGGACTAGCGGGGAGAGCTCCTACGAGCAGTACTTC
NA	TRBV24-1	TRBD1	TRBJ2-2	CASSGQANTGELFF	TGTGCCAGTTCGGGACAGGCGAACACCGGGGAGCTGTTTTTT
NA	TRBV5-4	TRBD1	TRBJ1-2	CASSVRDRGPGYTF	TGTGCCAGCAGCGTGAGGGACAGGGGGCCGGGCTACACCTTC
NA	TRBV6-5	TRBD1	TRBJ2-2	CASKTGGSRELFF	TGTGCCAGCAAAACAGGGGGGAGCCGGGAGCTGTTTTTT
few	TRBV21-1	NA	TRBJ2-2	CASSNHSSETGELFF	TGTGCCAGCAGCAACCACAGCTCGGAAACCGGGGAGCTGTTTTTT
NA	TRBV15	NA	TRBJ1-4	CATSRDEAAGNEKLFF	TGTGCCACCAGCAGAGACGAAGCTGCGGGGAATGAAAAACTGTTTTTT
NA	TRBV3-1/TRBV3-2	NA	TRBJ2-3	CASARGGTDTQYF	TGTGCCAGCGCCAGGGGAGGCACAGATACGCAGTATTTT
NA	TRBV28	TRBD2	TRBJ2-7	CASTSAGASYEQYF	TGTGCCAGCACCTCAGCGGGGGCCTCCTACGAGCAGTACTTC
once	TRBV6-2/TRBV6-3	NA	TRBJ2-1	CASSRDSSYNEQFF	TGTGCCAGCAGTCGGGACTCCTCCTACAATGAGCAGTTCTTC
once	TRBV7-9	NA	TRBJ1-1	CASSSNWAPNTEAFF	TGTGCCAGCAGCTCGAACTGGGCTCCGAACACTGAAGCTTTCTTT
NA	TRBV28	NA	TRBJ1-2	CASSPPGALYGYTF	TGTGCCAGCAGCCCCCCTGGGGCCCTCTATGGCTACACCTTC
NA	TRBV7-9	TRBD1	TRBJ1-4	CASTLGTANEKLFF	TGTGCCAGCACCTTAGGGACAGCTAATGAAAAACTGTTTTTT
many	TRBV24-1	TRBD1	TRBJ2-2	CATSDSTGVGTGELFF	TGTGCCACCAGTGATTCGACAGGGGTTGGAACCGGGGAGCTGTTTTTT
NA	TRBV7-9	TRBD2	TRBJ2-7	CASSLAGTSGRKAEQYF	TGTGCCAGCAGCTTAGCCGGCACTAGCGGGAGGAAAGCCGAGCAGTACTTC